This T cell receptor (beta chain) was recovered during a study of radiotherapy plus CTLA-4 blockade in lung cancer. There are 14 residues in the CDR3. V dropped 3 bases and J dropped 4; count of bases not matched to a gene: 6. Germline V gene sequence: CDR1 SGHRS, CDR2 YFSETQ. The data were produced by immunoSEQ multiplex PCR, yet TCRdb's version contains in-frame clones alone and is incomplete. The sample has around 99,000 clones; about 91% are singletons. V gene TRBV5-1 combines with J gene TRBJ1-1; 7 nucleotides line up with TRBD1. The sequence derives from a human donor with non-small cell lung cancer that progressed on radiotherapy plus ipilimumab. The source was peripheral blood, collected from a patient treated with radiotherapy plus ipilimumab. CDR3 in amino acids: CASSWGGGGTEAFF. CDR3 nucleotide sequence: TGCGCCAGCAGCTGGGGAGGGGGCGGCACTGAAGCTTTCTTT.